Sequencing of this TCR beta chain was carried out in a study of identical twins. TCRdb used MiXCR to reprocess the 5' RACE reads, holding one entry per CDR3 protein. Here the sample spans around 690,000 distinct CDR3 sequences, less than 25% being singletons. V lost 3 bases and J lost 3, with 17 bases in between. The CDR3 covers 15 residues. The V gene's germline CDR1 is GTSNPN and CDR2 SVGIG (reference sequence). The sample was also linked to a second study, of T cells expressing NK-cell markers.

Sequencing was performed on PBMCs. The V gene is TRBV30, the J gene TRBJ2-5, with D unresolved. This TCR derives from a woman between 18 and 30 years old in good health. CDR3 bases: TGTGCCTGGAGCTTAGAAGCGTTTCTTGAAGAGACCCAGTACTTC. This encodes CAWSLEAFLEETQYF.